The text below deals with one TCR beta chain. Antigen unknown. The data belong to a study of T cell responses to AZD1222 COVID-19 vaccine. Study-wide results and caveats: Females outnumbered males among donors, who were mostly white British; clonal diversity was possibly underestimated.

Some clones are missing from TCRdb's copy, which holds only in-frame ones; the method was immunoSEQ multiplex PCR. This sample carries fewer than 150,000 clones, over 85% of them seen once, and the ten largest clones take about 3.1%. Per the germline V gene, CDR1 is SNHLY and CDR2 is FYNNEI. Trimming took 4 bases from V and 7 from J, leaving 4 bases between them. The CDR3 is made up of 11 amino acids. The chain employs TRBV2 and TRBJ2-2; D is undetermined. This sequence originates from an adult in good health. The sample in question was peripheral blood, obtained on day 0 of AZD1222 vaccination. CDR3 amino acids: CASSAGGELFF. The CDR3 DNA sequence: TGTGCCAGCAGTGCGGGCGGGGAGCTGTTTTTT.